The sequence of this TCR beta chain was determined in a study of T cells in Graves' hyperthyroidism and ophthalmopathy. Findings of the study overall: Most thyroid clonotypes expanded above 0.001 were also detected in blood.

The CDR3 has 15 amino acids. The germline CDR1 and CDR2 sequences are SGHNT and YYREEE (reference sequence). Trimming cost V 1 base and J 2 bases; bases outside gene matches: 3. This clonotype appeared a few times. The antigen is not known. Researchers defined stable Graves' hyperthyroidism as no ophthalmopathy progression within 18 months. Uncontrolled infection, other autoimmune disease, pregnancy or lactation barred patients from enrollment. The authors obtained PBMCs from about 9.5 ml of fresh peripheral blood. TCR beta CDR3 sequences were amplified from RNA transcripts. HTBI primers drove first-round RT-PCR of the TCR CDR3. A single record per CDR3 protein comes from TCRdb applying MiXCR to the multiplex PCR reads. Found here are 250,000 to 350,000 distinct CDR3 sequences, roughly 15% of them singletons; the top ten hold roughly a third.

The chain joins TRBV5-4 to TRBJ2-1, with TRBD2 matching 7 bases. The sequenced sample was blood. The source is a young man with Graves' hyperthyroidism. The chain's CDR3 is CASSLWGGTYNEQFF. The CDR3 nucleotides read TGTGCCAGCAGCTTGTGGGGGGGAACCTACAATGAGCAGTTCTTC.